Each of the 24 T cell receptor beta chains below was sequenced from the same sample in a study of Ad26.COV2.S vaccination and SARS-CoV-2 variants. Treatment: around 19 received Ad26.COV2.S at low or high dose, single or two shots; about five received placebo; per-sample allocation not given. Repertoires come from day 63 after the first vaccine or placebo injection. Sequencing was performed with immunoSEQ multiplex PCR; in TCRdb, only in-frame clones are kept and a portion is missing. This table holds roughly 320,000 clones, roughly 91% found once. Sample: peripheral blood, taken in a trial of Ad26.COV2.S vaccine versus placebo. All receptors come from a person aged 18 to 59 who received the Ad26.COV2.S COVID-19 vaccine or a placebo.

The chain recombines TRBV11-2 with TRBJ2-5, with unresolved D. The CDR3 is made up of 15 amino acids. Per germline, CDR1 SGHAT and CDR2 FQNNGV. V was pared by 1 base and J by 4 bases, with 13 bases between. CDR3 sequence: CASSLVFAPSETQYF. CDR3 bases: TGTGCCAGCAGCTTAGTGTTTGCCCCGTCAGAGACCCAGTACTTC. The full variable domain, its missing parts supplied by reference TRBV11-2 and TRBJ2-5, is EAGVAQSPRYKIIEKRQSVAFWCNPISGHATLYWYQQILGQGPKLLIQFQNNGVVDDSQLPKDRFSAERLKGVDSTLKIQPAKLEDSAVYLCASSLVFAPSETQYFGPGTRLLVL.

The V call is TRBV4-1, the J call TRBJ2-5, with D tentatively TRBD1 or TRBD2 (6 bases each). This CDR3 has 17 amino acids. Trimming stripped 1 base from V and 5 bases from J, with 20 bases between. Germline CDR1 MGHRA, CDR2 YSYEKL. The chain's CDR3 is CASSQGAAARGLETQYF. The CDR3 DNA sequence: TGCGCCAGCAGCCAAGGGGCGGCTGCACGGGGGCTGGAGACCCAGTACTTC.

The genes are TRBV15 and TRBJ1-5, with unresolved D. V was trimmed by 5 bases and J by 5 bases, leaving 16 bases between them. Germline CDR1 reads LNHNV; CDR2 reads YYDKDF (reference sequence). The CDR3 is 15 residues long. The CDR3 sequence is CATSPSGRRDQPQHF. CDR3 coding DNA: TGTGCCACCAGCCCTAGCGGAAGACGAGATCAGCCCCAGCATTTT.

The chain joins TRBV12-3 or TRBV12-4 to TRBJ1-2; the match to TRBD1 covers 8 bases. V shed 6 bases, J shed 8 bases, and the junction held 5 bases outside the gene matches. This CDR3 region has 12 residues. The CDR3 region has the DNA TGTGCCAGCAGCTTGACAGGGGAAGGCTACACCTTC. The encoded protein is CASSLTGEGYTF.

The V gene is TRBV7-2, the J gene TRBJ1-1; weak D call: TRBD1 (5 bases). This CDR3 spans 15 amino acids. V lost 5 bases, J lost 1 base, and 14 bases lay in between. Germline V gene lookup returns CDR1 SGHTA and CDR2 FQGNSA. The CDR3 is CASSPEGTANTEAFF. As DNA, the CDR3 is TGTGCCAGCAGCCCAGAGGGGACTGCGAACACTGAAGCTTTCTTT. Supplemented by reference TRBV7-2 and TRBJ1-1, the full variable domain reads GAGVSQSPSNKVTEKGKDVELRCDPISGHTALYWYRQSLGQGLEFLIYFQGNSAPDKSGLPSDRFSAERTGGSVSTLTIQRTQQEDSAVYLCASSPEGTANTEAFFGQGTRLTVV.

This clone has a single count. This rearrangement joins TRBV30 to TRBJ1-1; no clear D. The germline V and J ends were trimmed by 0 bases and 11 bases, with 16 bases remaining between them. CDR1 is GTSNPN, CDR2 SVGIG, per germline (reference sequence). CDR3 length: 13 amino acids. CDR3 sequence: CAWSVQWGRWAFF. Written as DNA, the CDR3 is TGTGCCTGGAGTGTACAATGGGGAAGGTGGGCTTTCTTT.

This rearrangement joins TRBV11-2 to TRBJ2-1; 7 bases align to TRBD1. This CDR3 has 15 amino acids. The junction had 6 bases not matched to a gene; V was cut back by 2 bases and J by 5 bases. Germline V lookup: CDR1 SGHAT, CDR2 FQNNGV. The CDR3 DNA reads as TGTGCCAGCAGCTTAAGGGGACAGACAAACAATGAGCAGTTCTTC. This translates into CASSLRGQTNNEQFF.

The chain employs TRBV4-3 and TRBJ1-2, with D tentatively TRBD1 (6 bases). Germline CDR1 LGHNA, CDR2 YSLEER. The V gene lost 4 bases and the J gene lost 2 bases, with 14 bases spanning the gap. The CDR3 extends over 15 amino acids. CDR3 amino acids: CASSLGGGQNYGYTF. For the CDR3, the DNA is TGCGCCAGCAGCCTCGGGGGGGGGCAGAACTATGGCTACACCTTC.

As regards this clone: A read error may produce the germline difference seen at one junction end. The identical CDR3 is also encoded by other nucleotide sequences in the sample. This rearrangement joins TRBV7-9 to TRBJ1-1, with D possibly TRBD1 on 5 matching bases. Germline CDR1 SEHNR, CDR2 FQNEAQ (reference sequence). The CDR3 runs to 14 residues. The CDR3 loop reads CASSILGRGTEAFF. The CDR3 DNA sequence: TGTGCCAGCTCCATCCTGGGGAGGGGAACTGAGGCTTTCTTT.

This clone occurred once. This chain links TRBV12-3 or TRBV12-4 with TRBJ1-2; D perhaps matches TRBD1 (6 bases). V was pared by 6 bases and J by 4 bases, with 9 bases between. The CDR3 is made up of 12 amino acids. Here the CDR3 reads CASRQGSYGYTF. CDR3 nucleotide sequence: TGTGCCAGCAGGCAGGGGTCCTATGGCTACACCTTC.

This rearrangement joins TRBV4-2 to TRBJ1-5; D remains unclear. The germline V gene has CDR1 LGHNA and CDR2 YNFKEQ. Trimming took 6 bases from V and 4 from J, leaving 10 bases between them. This CDR3 is built from 13 residues. CDR3 in DNA: TGTGCCAGCAGTCGATCGGGGAATCAGCCCCAGCATTTT. Its translation is CASSRSGNQPQHF.

The genes are TRBV2 and TRBJ1-6; 7 bases agree with TRBD1. Germline V lookup: CDR1 SNHLY, CDR2 FYNNEI. Trimming cost V 6 bases and J 6 bases; bases outside gene matches: 8. The CDR3 is made up of 15 amino acids. The CDR3 protein is CASSAPRDSNSPLHF. CDR3 coding DNA: TGTGCCAGCAGCGCCCCCCGGGACAGTAATTCACCCCTCCACTTT. Full variable domain (outside the CDR3, taken from reference TRBV2 and TRBJ1-6): EPEVTQTPSHQVTQMGQEVILRCVPISNHLYFYWYRQILGQKVEFLVSFYNNEISEKSEIFDDQFSVERPDGSNFTLKIRSTKLEDSAMYFCASSAPRDSNSPLHFGNGTRLTVT.

This clone showed up just once. The chain carries TRBV10-3 and TRBJ1-2; D not certain. The V gene lost 0 bases and the J gene lost 4 bases, with 9 bases spanning the gap. This CDR3 is built from 14 residues. Germline V gene sequence: CDR1 ENHRY, CDR2 SYGVKD. CDR3 in DNA: TGTGCCATCAGTGAGTCCGGCAGATTCTATGGCTACACCTTC. This sequence encodes CAISESGRFYGYTF.

The rearrangement joins TRBV7-6 to TRBJ1-1; tentatively, D is TRBD1 (5 bases). Germline V gene lookup returns CDR1 SGHVS and CDR2 FNYEAQ. This CDR3 spans 15 amino acids. V lost 3 bases and J lost 4, with 15 bases in between. CDR3 protein: CASSFEIPGVTEAFF. CDR3 nucleotide sequence: TGTGCCAGCAGCTTTGAAATTCCGGGGGTCACTGAAGCTTTCTTT.

This clone was seen only once. J is TRBJ1-3 and V is TRBV12-5; unclear D gene. The ends were cut back, 1 base at V and 1 base at J, with 2 bases in the middle. Germline CDR1 is LGHNT and CDR2 is FRNRAP. The CDR3 covers 13 residues. For the CDR3, the DNA is TGTGCTAGTGGTTTGGCGTCTGGAAACACCATATATTTT. Translated: CASGLASGNTIYF.

The V call is TRBV10-1, the J call TRBJ1-5, with D possibly being TRBD1 (6 bases). The CDR3 is 18 amino acids. The germline V gene has CDR1 WNHNN and CDR2 SYGVQD (reference sequence). Trimming pared 4 bases from V and 3 bases from J, leaving 22 bases between. The CDR3 DNA reads as TGCGCCAGCAGTGCGTCCCGCCTCGGGGCAGGGGCCAATCAGCCCCAGCATTTT. The encoded protein is CASSASRLGAGANQPQHF.

The chain uses TRBV19 and TRBJ1-2, with 8 bases aligning to TRBD1. Trimming cost V 7 bases and J 0 bases; bases outside gene matches: 10. Per the germline V gene, CDR1 is LNHDA and CDR2 is SQIVND (reference sequence). The CDR3 totals 16 residues. CDR3 protein: CASTLTRQGTNYGYTF. In DNA form, the CDR3 reads TGTGCCAGTACCCTTACCCGACAGGGGACTAACTATGGCTACACCTTC.

This chain uses TRBV4-1 with TRBJ2-7; unclear D gene. Deletions cut 0 bases from V and 5 bases from J, with 2 bases between. Germline V CDR1 and CDR2: MGHRA, YSYEKL. The CDR3 totals 11 residues. The chain's CDR3 is CASSQENEQYF. CDR3 nucleotide sequence: TGCGCCAGCAGCCAAGAGAACGAGCAGTACTTC.

The chain employs TRBV7-2 and TRBJ2-2; D gene uncertain. The CDR3 totals 15 residues. CDR1 is SGHTA and CDR2 is FQGNSA in the germline V gene. The V end lost 1 base, the J end lost 7 bases, and 13 bases lay between the germline ends. Written as DNA, the CDR3 is TGTGCCAGCAGCTTAGTGGCTAGAAGGAGCGGGGAGCTGTTTTTT. This codes for CASSLVARRSGELFF.

The V gene is TRBV30, the J gene TRBJ1-6; 9 bases are a match to TRBD1. Germline V CDR1 and CDR2: GTSNPN, SVGIG (reference sequence). Trimming at V came to 3 bases and at J to 9 bases, leaving 12 bases not matched to a gene. This CDR3 is 16 amino acids long. The CDR3 spells CAWSLYPGQGRSPLHF. The CDR3 DNA follows: TGTGCCTGGAGCCTATACCCCGGACAGGGGCGTTCACCCCTCCACTTT.

V and J are TRBV5-1 and TRBJ1-2; D is undetermined. Trimming took off 4 bases at V and 2 bases at J, with 12 bases between the two ends. The CDR3 is 14 residues long. From germline, CDR1 is SGHRS and CDR2 YFSETQ. In DNA form, the CDR3 reads TGCGCCAGCAGCGTGAGGTCCGGAAACTATGGCTACACCTTC. Translated: CASSVRSGNYGYTF.

This chain connects TRBV23-1 to TRBJ2-7, with TRBD1 as a possible D gene (6 bases). TRBV23-1 is marked as an open reading frame, function uncertain. The CDR3 consists of 16 residues. The V gene lost 4 bases and the J gene lost 4 bases, with 20 bases spanning the gap. The CDR3 DNA follows: TGCGCCAGCAGTCGACTCCCCCGGACAGCCATTTACGAGCAGTACTTC. The encoded protein is CASSRLPRTAIYEQYF.

The rearrangement links TRBV6-6 to TRBJ2-1; maybe TRBD2 (5 bases). V was cut by 4 bases and J by 12 bases, with 13 bases left in between. Germline V gene lookup returns CDR1 MNHNY and CDR2 SVGAGI (reference sequence). The CDR3 consists of 12 residues. The CDR3 loop reads CASSSDFYRQFF. The CDR3 nucleotides are TGTGCCAGCAGTTCGGACTTTTATAGGCAGTTCTTC.

Only one count was recorded for this clone. This rearrangement joins TRBV5-1 to TRBJ2-5, with 9 bases fitting TRBD1. V dropped 4 bases and J dropped 5; count of bases not matched to a gene: 3. Germline V lookup: CDR1 SGHRS, CDR2 YFSETQ. CDR3 size: 13 residues. This chain's CDR3 is CASSRTGDETQYF. The CDR3 DNA is TGCGCCAGCAGCCGGACAGGGGATGAGACCCAGTACTTC. The full variable domain, with the rest looked up from reference TRBV5-1 and TRBJ2-5, is KAGVTQTPRYLIKTRGQQVTLSCSPISGHRSVSWYQQTPGQGLQFLFEYFSETQRNKGNFPGRFSGRQFSNSRSEMNVSTLELGDSALYLCASSRTGDETQYFGPGTRLLVL.